This entry lists 19 T cell receptor beta chains sequenced from one sample in a study of shared clonotypes between healthy human individuals. This table comes from immunoSEQ multiplex PCR, and its TCRdb copy is limited to in-frame clones, with some not included. Of about 750,000 clones in the sample, roughly 92% were seen once. Naive CD8 cells, CD45RO-negative and positively selected for CCR7, excluded terminally differentiated effector memory CD45RA+ cells. The source material was naive CD8+ T cells sorted from blood. The receptors were gathered from a man aged 30 to 39 in good health.

This clone was observed once. CDR3 residues: CSAPLGALYNEQFF. The CDR3 DNA reads TGCAGCGCTCCTCTAGGGGCATTGTACAATGAGCAGTTCTTC. The chain couples TRBV29-1 to TRBJ2-1; weak D call: TRBD1 (5 bases). Germline assignment: CDR1 SQVTM and CDR2 ANQGSEA. This CDR3 spans 14 amino acids. The V end was cut by 7 bases, the J end by 4 bases, with 17 bases between.

The chain uses TRBV2 and TRBJ2-5; TRBD2 agrees at 10 bases. The J segment lost 1 base and the V segment lost 5 bases, leaving 7 bases of the junction unmatched. Germline loops: CDR1 SNHLY, CDR2 FYNNEI. CDR3 length: 16 amino acids. The CDR3 spells CASSTGTSASQETQYF. The CDR3 DNA reads TGTGCCAGCAGTACCGGGACTAGCGCCTCCCAAGAGACCCAGTACTTC.

The chain carries TRBV2 and TRBJ2-1, with 10 nucleotides matching TRBD2. Germline V gene lookup returns CDR1 SNHLY and CDR2 FYNNEI. V gave up 7 bases and J gave up 7 bases; unmatched junction bases: 7. This CDR3 region has 14 residues. This chain's CDR3 is CASKFGLAVNEQFF. As DNA, the CDR3 is TGTGCCAGCAAATTCGGACTAGCGGTTAATGAGCAGTTCTTC.

The chain recombines TRBV6-6 with TRBJ1-2; 7 positions match TRBD1. CDR1 and CDR2 from the germline V gene are MNHNY and SVGAGI (reference sequence). This CDR3 has 15 residues. J was trimmed by 4 bases and V by 0 bases; bases with no gene match: 5. The CDR3 sequence: CASSYSDRDAYGYTF. DNA of the CDR3: TGTGCCAGCAGTTACTCTGACAGGGACGCCTATGGCTACACCTTC.

The rearrangement uses TRBV5-5 and TRBJ1-4; 10 bases line up with TRBD1. Germline V CDR1 and CDR2: SGHKS, YYEKEE (reference sequence). This CDR3 is built from 15 residues. V gave up 4 bases and J gave up 8 bases; unmatched junction bases: 8. The CDR3 DNA reads as TGTGCCAGCAGCCCGTGGGACAGGGGAAGCGAAAAACTGTTTTTT. This sequence encodes CASSPWDRGSEKLFF.

The chain combines TRBV28 with TRBJ2-1; 9 nucleotides agree with TRBD2. Germline CDR1 is MDHEN and CDR2 is SYDVKM. The CDR3 length is 14 residues. J gave up 6 bases and V 8 bases, and 8 bases lay outside the gene matches. The CDR3 nucleotides are TGTGCCAGCGAGATAGCGGGAGAGGGCAATGAGCAGTTCTTC. It yields the protein CASEIAGEGNEQFF.

The chain couples TRBV29-1 to TRBJ2-1; D is unclear. Trimming removed 6 bases from V and 13 bases from J, with 13 bases in between. CDR1 is SQVTM, CDR2 ANQGSEA, per germline. The CDR3 runs to 10 residues. The CDR3 DNA sequence: TGCAGCGTCGTAACCCTCGAACAGTTCTTC. Its protein is CSVVTLEQFF.

The V gene is TRBV10-2, the J gene TRBJ2-5, with TRBD2 identical over 13 bases. V shed 5 bases, J shed 5 bases, and the junction held 11 bases outside the gene matches. Germline V gene lookup returns CDR1 WSHSY and CDR2 SAAADI. The CDR3 has 17 amino acids. The CDR3 DNA is TGCGCCAGCAGTTGGGGACTAGCGGGATCGGGCTTGGAGACCCAGTACTTC. Amino acids: CASSWGLAGSGLETQYF.

The gene calls are TRBV19 and TRBJ2-1; a possible D gene is TRBD1 (6 bases). The CDR3 contains 15 residues. Trimming cost V 3 bases and J 2 bases, with 11 bases left between them. Germline values: CDR1 LNHDA, CDR2 SQIVND (reference sequence). The CDR3 DNA is TGTGCCAGTAGTATTTTGGGGGCAACCTACAATGAGCAGTTCTTC. It specifies CASSILGATYNEQFF.

V usage is TRBV29-1 and J usage is TRBJ2-1, with 11 bases that match TRBD1. Per germline, CDR1 SQVTM and CDR2 ANQGSEA. J gave up 0 bases and V 6 bases, and 13 bases lay outside the gene matches. There are 18 residues in the CDR3. The CDR3 is CSVGSYPGTGGSYNEQFF. The CDR3, as DNA: TGCAGCGTGGGGAGCTATCCCGGGACAGGGGGCTCCTACAATGAGCAGTTCTTC.

The genes are TRBV10-3 and TRBJ2-3; the match to TRBD2 covers 8 bases. The trim removed 4 bases at V and 1 base at J, leaving 7 bases unmatched. Germline V gene sequence: CDR1 ENHRY, CDR2 SYGVKD. This CDR3 spans 16 amino acids. Here the CDR3 DNA reads TGTGCCATCAGTGGTCCTAGCGGGCTGGGCACAGATACGCAGTATTTT. Its translation: CAISGPSGLGTDTQYF.

The genes are TRBV11-1 and TRBJ2-7; TRBD1 aligns across 10 bases. Germline V gene sequence: CDR1 SGHAT, CDR2 FQDESV (reference sequence). CDR3 length: 16 residues. J gave up 2 bases and V 4 bases, and 8 bases lay outside the gene matches. CDR3 bases: TGTGCCAGCAGCTCATGGGACAGGGGACTTACCTACGAGCAGTACTTC. It codes for CASSSWDRGLTYEQYF. Combining the CDR3 with reference TRBV11-1 and TRBJ2-7 gives the whole variable domain EAEVAQSPRYKITEKSQAVAFWCDPISGHATLYWYRQILGQGPELLVQFQDESVVDDSQLPKDRFSAERLKGVDSTLKIQPAELGDSAMYLCASSSWDRGLTYEQYFGPGTRLTVT.

This chain uses TRBV6-5 with TRBJ1-4; no firm D call. Germline CDR1 and CDR2: MNHEY and SVGAGI. V lost 5 bases and J lost 5, with 9 bases in between. This CDR3 is built from 13 residues. CDR3 sequence reads: CASSPLMNEKLFF. The CDR3 nucleotides are TGTGCCAGCAGTCCCCTTATGAATGAAAAACTGTTTTTT.

On this clone itself: Other DNA sequences in this sample translate to the same CDR3. V usage is TRBV7-9 and J usage is TRBJ2-5; no firm D call. Trimming pared 5 bases from V and 5 bases from J, leaving 6 bases between. The CDR3 extends over 11 amino acids. In germline, CDR1 is SEHNR, CDR2 FQNEAQ (reference sequence). The CDR3 DNA follows: TGTGCCAGCAGCACCCGGGAGACCCAGTACTTC. Protein: CASSTRETQYF.

J is TRBJ2-1 and V is TRBV27, with TRBD1 as a possible D gene (5 bases). The CDR3 spans 15 residues. Germline CDR1 reads MNHEY; CDR2 reads SMNVEV (reference sequence). Trimming took 2 bases from V and 8 from J, leaving 16 bases between them. The CDR3 sequence is CASSLISRGDDEQFF. Here the CDR3 DNA reads TGTGCCAGCAGTTTAATTAGTAGGGGCGATGATGAGCAGTTCTTC.

V and J are TRBV6-1 and TRBJ2-2, with TRBD2 identical over 10 bases. The CDR3 sequence is 14 residues long. Unmatched junction bases numbered 9, after V lost 10 bases and J lost 7 bases. The germline V gene has CDR1 MNHNS and CDR2 SASEGT. The CDR3, as DNA: TGTGCCACCCTCCTAGCGGGAGTAATCGGGGAGCTGTTTTTT. This codes for CATLLAGVIGELFF.

The chain uses TRBV15 and TRBJ2-7; TRBD1 or TRBD2 may be the D gene (5 bases each). Per the germline V gene, CDR1 is LNHNV and CDR2 is YYDKDF (reference sequence). The V and J ends lost 8 bases and 1 base respectively, with 21 bases between them. There are 16 residues in the CDR3. The chain's CDR3 is CATAGRGDGSSYEQYF. CDR3 bases: TGTGCCACCGCGGGTAGGGGCGACGGTTCGTCCTACGAGCAGTACTTC.

The J gene is TRBJ1-5, the V gene TRBV15, with 8 positions matching TRBD1. Germline lookup yields CDR1 LNHNV and CDR2 YYDKDF (reference sequence). V shed 3 bases, J shed 5 bases, and the junction held 3 bases outside the gene matches. The CDR3 loop spans 14 amino acids. CDR3 nucleotide sequence: TGTGCCACCAGCAGGAGACAGGGGTATCAGCCCCAGCATTTT. This encodes CATSRRQGYQPQHF.

The V gene is TRBV11-2, the J gene TRBJ1-4; D perhaps matches TRBD1 (6 bases). CDR1 and CDR2 from the germline V gene are SGHAT and FQNNGV. CDR3 length: 11 amino acids. Trimming cost V 4 bases and J 15 bases, with 12 bases left between them. CDR3 region: CASSSPGGVFF. In nucleotides, the CDR3 is TGTGCCAGCAGCTCCCCCGGGGGCGTGTTTTTT.